The 24 T cell receptor beta chains presented below share a single source sample, sequenced in a study of regulatory T cells in long-lasting Graves disease. Investigators prepared the TCR beta libraries by applying iRepertoire HTBI primers and Arm-PCR of CDR3 regions. TCRdb redid the calling of the multiplex PCR reads with MiXCR, one entry per CDR3 protein. The sample holds about 430,000 distinct CDR3 sequences, 14% to 15% seen once. Time point given: newly diagnosed GD, antithyroid drugs for less than 3 months. The TCR library was made from RNA that had been extracted from PBMCs in TRIzol. The same specimen was also included in a second study, on T cells in Graves' hyperthyroidism and ophthalmopathy.

The specimen was peripheral blood mononuclear cells (PBMCs), collected at new diagnosis, from a patient treated with antithyroid drugs. The receptors were gathered from a woman in her forties with Graves disease.

This clonotype was counted at least ten times. The chain has TRBV12-3 or TRBV12-4 and TRBJ2-2; 12 bases are a match to TRBD2. This CDR3 has 15 amino acids. The junction had 2 bases not matched to a gene; V was cut back by 3 bases and J by 6 bases. CDR3 nucleotide sequence: TGTGCCAGCAGTTTTAGACTAGCGGGAGCCGGGGAGCTGTTTTTT. It translates to CASSFRLAGAGELFF.

This clonotype was observed many times. This chain joins TRBV2 and TRBJ1-5, with 10 bases aligning to TRBD1. The germline V gene encodes CDR1 SNHLY and CDR2 FYNNEI. This CDR3 is 14 amino acids long. V dropped 8 bases and J dropped 4; count of bases not matched to a gene: 5. CDR3 in amino acids: CASDAGQGNQPQHF. The CDR3 DNA reads TGTGCCAGCGACGCGGGACAGGGGAATCAGCCCCAGCATTTT.

This clonotype was found a few times. This sequence joins TRBV9 and TRBJ2-5, with D unresolved. CDR1 is SGDLS and CDR2 is YYNGEE in the germline V gene. This CDR3 contains 14 residues. Trimming shortened V by 0 bases and J by 5 bases, and 11 bases separated the two germline ends. CDR3 coding DNA: TGTGCCAGCAGCGTAGGGGGTTCTGGGGAGACCCAGTACTTC. The encoded protein is CASSVGGSGETQYF.

This clonotype has ten or more counts. This sequence joins TRBV20-1 and TRBJ2-1; 15 bases are shared with TRBD2. With 0 bases clipped from V and 0 bases from J, the junction kept 3 bases outside the gene matches. Germline CDR1 DFQATT, CDR2 SNEGSKA (reference sequence). The CDR3 consists of 18 residues. CDR3 region: CSAREGLAGGSSYNEQFF. CDR3 coding DNA: TGCAGTGCTAGAGAGGGACTAGCGGGGGGCAGCTCCTACAATGAGCAGTTCTTC.

J is TRBJ1-5 and V is TRBV19, with D possibly matching TRBD1 (5 bases). There are 13 residues in the CDR3. V was shortened by 3 bases and J by 6 bases, with 9 bases between the two germline ends. Germline CDR1 reads LNHDA; CDR2 reads SQIVND (reference sequence). The CDR3, as DNA: TGTGCCAGTAGTATCAGGGAGGGTCAGCCCCAGCATTTT. This gives the protein CASSIREGQPQHF.

This clonotype was seen many times. The genes are TRBV5-1 and TRBJ1-2; D gene unclear. The V gene lost 0 bases and the J gene lost 6 bases, with 12 bases spanning the gap. The CDR3 covers 14 residues. The germline gives CDR1 SGHRS, CDR2 YFSETQ. The CDR3 region is CASSLGDTRDGYTF. The CDR3 nucleotides read TGCGCCAGCAGCTTGGGCGACACAAGGGATGGCTACACCTTC.

This clonotype was observed a handful of times. The chain uses TRBV4-1 and TRBJ2-1, with unresolved D. The CDR3 is 11 amino acids. Trimming removed 1 base at V and 10 bases at J, with 5 bases between. Germline CDR1 is MGHRA and CDR2 is YSYEKL. CDR3 bases: TGCGCCAGCAGCCAAGGAATAGAGCAGTTCTTC. Its protein is CASSQGIEQFF.

This clonotype was found many times. The CDR3 DNA reads as TGTGCCAGCAGTTTATTTGGGCCAGGTCGATATAATTCACCCCTCCACTTT. Its protein is CASSLFGPGRYNSPLHF. The gene calls are TRBV27 and TRBJ1-6, with D unclear. The CDR3 runs 17 residues. CDR1 and CDR2 (germline): MNHEY, SMNVEV (reference sequence). Trimming shortened V by 1 base and J by 4 bases, and 14 bases separated the two germline ends.

The table lists this clonotype with many counts. The CDR3 loop reads CATSRGVLAGVTDTQYF. The CDR3 DNA reads as TGTGCCACCAGCAGAGGGGTTCTAGCGGGAGTAACAGATACGCAGTATTTT. This chain connects TRBV15 to TRBJ2-3, with 10 positions matching TRBD2. CDR3 length equals 17 residues. Germline V gives CDR1 LNHNV, CDR2 YYDKDF (reference sequence). The ends lost 1 base at V and 3 bases at J; junction bases unmatched: 7.

This clonotype has at least ten counts. This chain joins TRBV2 and TRBJ1-1; 7 bases map to TRBD1. After removal of 7 bases from V and 4 bases from J, the junction contained 15 bases not matched to a gene. This CDR3 has 16 residues. The germline V gene encodes CDR1 SNHLY and CDR2 FYNNEI. Here the CDR3 reads CASTPGGGPTGTEAFF. CDR3 nucleotides: TGTGCCAGCACCCCTGGAGGGGGCCCGACCGGCACTGAAGCTTTCTTT. Variable domain in full (rest from reference TRBV2 and TRBJ1-1): EPEVTQTPSHQVTQMGQEVILRCVPISNHLYFYWYRQILGQKVEFLVSFYNNEISEKSEIFDDQFSVERPDGSNFTLKIRSTKLEDSAMYFCASTPGGGPTGTEAFFGQGTRLTVV.

The rearrangement links TRBV18 to TRBJ2-7; TRBD1 might be the D (5 bases). Germline V CDR1 and CDR2: KGHSH, LQKENI. The CDR3 totals 14 residues. Trimming took 1 base from V and 7 from J, leaving 14 bases between them. The CDR3 DNA is TGTGCCAGCTCACCACTGGACACACTCTGGGAGCAGTACTTC. This encodes CASSPLDTLWEQYF.

This clonotype was detected many times. V and J are TRBV27 and TRBJ1-1, with 11 bases lining up with TRBD1. The germline V gene has CDR1 MNHEY and CDR2 SMNVEV (reference sequence). This CDR3 comprises 15 residues. Trimming took 7 bases from V and 3 from J; bases not matched to a gene: 7. CDR3 bases: TGTGCCAGCAATCGGGACAGGGGGAAGCACACTGAAGCTTTCTTT. Its protein is CASNRDRGKHTEAFF.

This clonotype was seen ten or more times. V is TRBV27 and J is TRBJ2-1, with D possibly being TRBD1 or TRBD2 (6 bases each). Germline lookup yields CDR1 MNHEY and CDR2 SMNVEV (reference sequence). Trimming shortened V by 3 bases and J by 7 bases, and 10 bases separated the two germline ends. The CDR3 loop spans 13 amino acids. DNA of the CDR3: TGTGCCAGCAGTTTTGGAGGGGGTAATGAGCAGTTCTTC. Protein: CASSFGGGNEQFF.

This clonotype was recorded many times. The gene calls are TRBV2 and TRBJ2-7; 8 bases align to TRBD2. With V trimmed by 7 bases and J by 3 bases, 14 bases remained unmatched. CDR1 is SNHLY, CDR2 FYNNEI, per germline. The CDR3 sequence is 16 residues long. The CDR3 spells CASTRGGGIIVYEQYF. DNA of the CDR3: TGTGCCAGCACCCGGGGGGGGGGCATCATCGTCTACGAGCAGTACTTC.

The chain has TRBV24-1 and TRBJ1-4, with D unresolved. Germline V gene data show CDR1 as KGHDR and CDR2 as SFDVKD. The CDR3 is made up of 15 amino acids. Deletions cut 4 bases from V and 4 bases from J, with 12 bases between. In DNA, the CDR3 is TGTGCCACCAGTGACTCACGACACCTTAATGAAAAACTGTTTTTT. Translated: CATSDSRHLNEKLFF.

At least ten counts were recorded for this clonotype. The rearrangement uses TRBV10-3 and TRBJ1-3; 9 nucleotides line up with TRBD1. Germline V gives CDR1 ENHRY, CDR2 SYGVKD. With V trimmed by 2 bases and J by 1 base, 3 bases remained unmatched. The CDR3 is made up of 16 amino acids. CDR3 amino acids: CAISEEGQGSGNTIYF. Written as DNA, the CDR3 is TGTGCCATCAGTGAGGAGGGACAGGGATCTGGAAACACCATATATTTT.

Regarding this clonotype: It may be a read error: a sequence one base away is much more abundant. This chain links TRBV5-6 with TRBJ1-1; 7 bases are shared with TRBD1. Germline V lookup: CDR1 SGHDT, CDR2 YYEEEE. This CDR3 comprises 14 residues. The chain's CDR3 is CASSLLDRATEALF. DNA for the CDR3: TGTGCCAGCAGCCTTCTTGACAGGGCCACTGAAGCTCTCTTT. The full variable domain, completed using reference TRBV5-6 and TRBJ1-1, is DAGVTQSPTHLIKTRGQQVTLRCSPKSGHDTVSWYQQALGQGPQFIFQYYEEEERQRGNFPDRFSGHQFPNYSSELNVNALLLGDSALYLCASSLLDRATEALFGQGTRLTVV.

The rearrangement uses TRBV4-3 and TRBJ1-1, with a possible D match to TRBD1 (6 bases). This CDR3 has 14 residues. Trimming removed 0 bases at V and 4 bases at J, with 9 bases between. CDR1 and CDR2 (germline): LGHNA, YSLEER. The CDR3 DNA follows: TGCGCCAGCAGCCAAGATTCAGGGGTCACTGAAGCTTTCTTT. It specifies CASSQDSGVTEAFF.

This chain links TRBV6-1 with TRBJ2-1; D not certain. The CDR3 covers 11 residues. Germline V gives CDR1 MNHNS, CDR2 SASEGT. V was clipped by 5 bases and J by 8 bases, with 7 bases between them. CDR3 nucleotides: TGTGCCAGCAGTCCTTTCGATGAGCAGTTCTTC. Residues: CASSPFDEQFF.

V and J are TRBV15 and TRBJ1-1; tentative D call: TRBD1 (6 bases). This CDR3 comprises 15 residues. Germline CDR1 is LNHNV and CDR2 is YYDKDF (reference sequence). Trimming removed 3 bases at V and 1 base at J, with 12 bases between. In DNA form, the CDR3 reads TGTGCCACCAGCAGCTTGGGCAGGGGGAACACTGAAGCTTTCTTT. Translating gives CATSSLGRGNTEAFF.

There are many counts of this clonotype. The chain employs TRBV11-2 and TRBJ1-3; no firm D call. CDR1 is SGHAT, CDR2 FQNNGV, per germline. CDR3 length equals 12 residues. Trimming removed 3 bases at V and 7 bases at J, with 7 bases between. The CDR3 nucleotides read TGTGCCAGCAGCTTGACACGGAACACCATATATTTT. Translation: CASSLTRNTIYF.

The sample holds many counts of this clonotype. This chain connects TRBV5-1 to TRBJ2-2, with 8 positions matching TRBD2. Germline trimming cut 9 bases from V and 4 bases from J; bases unmatched to any gene: 11. This CDR3 spans 15 amino acids. From germline, CDR1 is SGHRS and CDR2 YFSETQ. This CDR3 reads CATTSGSGPTGELFF. The CDR3 DNA reads as TGCGCCACCACGAGCGGGAGTGGGCCCACCGGGGAGCTGTTTTTT.

This clonotype came up a few times. The J gene is TRBJ1-2, the V gene TRBV5-1; TRBD1 aligns across 10 bases. CDR1 is SGHRS and CDR2 is YFSETQ in the germline V gene. This CDR3 has 14 residues. V trimming: 4 bases; J trimming: 8 bases; junction bases outside the gene matches: 8. Here the CDR3 reads CASSRGQGLDGYTF. CDR3 DNA sequence: TGCGCCAGCAGCAGGGGACAGGGGCTAGACGGCTACACCTTC.

This clonotype occurred many times. The chain combines TRBV11-3 with TRBJ2-5; no clear D gene. CDR1 SGHNT and CDR2 YENEEA come from the germline V gene. V was cut by 3 bases and J by 1 base, with 12 bases left in between. The CDR3 covers 15 residues. This chain's CDR3 is CASSLTYKSQETQYF. The CDR3 coding sequence is TGTGCCAGCAGCTTGACGTACAAATCCCAAGAGACCCAGTACTTC.